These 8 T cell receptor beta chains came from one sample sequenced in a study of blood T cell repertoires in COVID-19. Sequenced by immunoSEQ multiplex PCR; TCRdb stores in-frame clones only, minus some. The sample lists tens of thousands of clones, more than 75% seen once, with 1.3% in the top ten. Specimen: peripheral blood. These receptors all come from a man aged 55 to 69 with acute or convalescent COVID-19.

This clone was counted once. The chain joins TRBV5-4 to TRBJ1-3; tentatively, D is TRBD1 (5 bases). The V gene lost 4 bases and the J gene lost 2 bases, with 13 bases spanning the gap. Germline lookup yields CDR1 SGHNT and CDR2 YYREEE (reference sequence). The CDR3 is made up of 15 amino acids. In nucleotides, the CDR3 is TGTGCCAGCAGCCCGGGAGGGGAAACTGGAAACACCATATATTTT. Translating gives CASSPGGETGNTIYF.

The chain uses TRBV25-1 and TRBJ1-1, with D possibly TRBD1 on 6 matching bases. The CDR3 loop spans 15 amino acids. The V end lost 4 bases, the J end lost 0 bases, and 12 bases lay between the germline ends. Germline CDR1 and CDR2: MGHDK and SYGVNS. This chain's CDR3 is CASSARGGVNTEAFF. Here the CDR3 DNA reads TGTGCCAGCAGTGCGCGGGGGGGCGTGAACACTGAAGCTTTCTTT.

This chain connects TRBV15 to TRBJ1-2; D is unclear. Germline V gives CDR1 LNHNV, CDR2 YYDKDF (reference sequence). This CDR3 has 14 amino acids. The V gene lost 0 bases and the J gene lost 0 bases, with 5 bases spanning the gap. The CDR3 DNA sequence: TGTGCCACCAGCAGAGACAGGACTAACTATGGCTACACCTTC. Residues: CATSRDRTNYGYTF.

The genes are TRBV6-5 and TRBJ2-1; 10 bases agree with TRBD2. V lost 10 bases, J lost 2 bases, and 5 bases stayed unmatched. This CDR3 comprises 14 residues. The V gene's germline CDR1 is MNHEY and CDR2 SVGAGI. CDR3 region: CANTLAGAYNEQFF. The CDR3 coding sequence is TGTGCCAATACCCTAGCGGGGGCCTACAATGAGCAGTTCTTC.

CDR3 region: CASSVGRQTNEKLFF. In nucleotides, the CDR3 is TGTGCCAGCAGCGTAGGTCGACAGACTAATGAAAAACTGTTTTTT. The V call is TRBV9, the J call TRBJ1-4, with TRBD1 as a possible D gene (5 bases). Germline V lookup: CDR1 SGDLS, CDR2 YYNGEE. This CDR3 is 15 amino acids long. Deletions cut 0 bases from V and 2 bases from J, with 8 bases between.

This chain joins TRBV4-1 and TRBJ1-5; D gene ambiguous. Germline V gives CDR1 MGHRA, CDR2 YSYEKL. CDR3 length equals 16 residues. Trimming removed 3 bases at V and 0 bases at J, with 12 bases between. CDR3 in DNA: TGCGCCAGCAGCCACCCCAGATTATATAGCAATCAGCCCCAGCATTTT. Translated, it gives CASSHPRLYSNQPQHF.

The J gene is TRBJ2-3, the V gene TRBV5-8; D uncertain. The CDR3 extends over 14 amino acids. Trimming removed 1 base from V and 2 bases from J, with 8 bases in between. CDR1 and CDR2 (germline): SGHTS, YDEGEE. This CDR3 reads CASSLWSDTDTQYF. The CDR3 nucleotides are TGTGCCAGCAGCTTGTGGTCAGACACAGATACGCAGTATTTT.

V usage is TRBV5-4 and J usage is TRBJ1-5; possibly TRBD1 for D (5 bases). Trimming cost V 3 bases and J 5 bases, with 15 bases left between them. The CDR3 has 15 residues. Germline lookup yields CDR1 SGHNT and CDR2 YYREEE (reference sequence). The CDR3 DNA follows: TGTGCCAGCAGCTCCTCTGGACACTGGGATCAGCCCCAGCATTTT. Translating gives CASSSSGHWDQPQHF.